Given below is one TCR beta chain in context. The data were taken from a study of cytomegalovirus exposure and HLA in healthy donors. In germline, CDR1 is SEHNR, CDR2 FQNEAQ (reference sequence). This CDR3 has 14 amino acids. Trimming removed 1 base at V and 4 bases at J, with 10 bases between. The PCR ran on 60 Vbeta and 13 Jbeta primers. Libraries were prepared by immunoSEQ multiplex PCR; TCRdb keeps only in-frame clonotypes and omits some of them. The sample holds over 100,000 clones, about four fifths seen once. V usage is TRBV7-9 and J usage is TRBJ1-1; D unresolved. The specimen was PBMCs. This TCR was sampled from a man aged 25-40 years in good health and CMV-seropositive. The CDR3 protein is CASSLGSYGTEAFF. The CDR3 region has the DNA TGTGCCAGCAGCTTAGGGTCCTACGGCACTGAAGCTTTCTTT.